The 23 T cell receptor beta chains below were found in one sample sequenced in a study of T cell responses to AZD1222 COVID-19 vaccine. Libraries were prepared by immunoSEQ multiplex PCR; TCRdb keeps only in-frame clonotypes and omits some of them. The sample includes more than 150,000 clones, approximately 94% seen only once; the top ten take roughly 1.7%. The specimen was peripheral blood, collected 28 days after the second AZD1222 dose. These receptors came from an adult who received the AZD1222 COVID-19 vaccine.

This chain connects TRBV28 to TRBJ1-2; the D gene is possibly TRBD1 (6 bases). CDR1 is MDHEN and CDR2 is SYDVKM in the germline V gene. The CDR3 spans 13 residues. V dropped 7 bases and J dropped 8 bases, with 17 bases sitting between them. For the CDR3, the DNA is TGTGCCAGCACTCTAATGGGGGCAGTGGGCTACACCTTC. This sequence encodes CASTLMGAVGYTF.

V is TRBV7-9 and J is TRBJ2-5; no clear D gene. CDR1 is SEHNR, CDR2 FQNEAQ, per germline (reference sequence). V shed 1 base and J shed 2 bases, with 8 bases lying between them. The CDR3 spans 14 residues. The CDR3 sequence is CASSLESEQETQYF. Here the CDR3 DNA reads TGTGCCAGCAGCTTAGAGAGCGAGCAAGAGACCCAGTACTTC.

The chain uses TRBV7-9 and TRBJ1-4; D not certain. This CDR3 has 11 residues. Per the germline V gene, CDR1 is SEHNR and CDR2 is FQNEAQ (reference sequence). V shed 5 bases and J shed 5 bases, with 3 bases lying between them. CDR3 residues: CASSLNEKLFF. In DNA form, the CDR3 reads TGTGCCAGCAGCCTAAATGAAAAACTGTTTTTT.

This chain joins TRBV9 and TRBJ1-3, with D tentatively TRBD1 (5 bases). Germline values: CDR1 SGDLS, CDR2 YYNGEE. Trimming shortened V by 0 bases and J by 0 bases, and 13 bases separated the two germline ends. The CDR3 sequence is 17 residues long. CDR3 sequence reads: CASSVATQGFSGNTIYF. CDR3 nucleotides: TGTGCCAGCAGCGTAGCTACTCAGGGCTTCTCTGGAAACACCATATATTTT.

In this sample, this clone turned up a few times. The chain is built from TRBV5-1 and TRBJ2-1, with 11 bases aligning to TRBD2. Germline values: CDR1 SGHRS, CDR2 YFSETQ. The ends lost 0 bases at V and 8 bases at J; junction bases unmatched: 4. CDR3 length: 15 residues. Here the CDR3 reads CASSLELAGAYEQFF. The CDR3 DNA follows: TGCGCCAGCAGCTTGGAACTAGCGGGAGCCTATGAGCAGTTCTTC.

There are a few counts of this clone. This chain joins TRBV7-9 and TRBJ1-5; D call uncertain. Germline assignment: CDR1 SEHNR and CDR2 FQNEAQ (reference sequence). V was clipped by 1 base and J by 6 bases, with 7 bases between them. The CDR3 sequence is 13 residues long. The CDR3 nucleotides are TGTGCCAGCAGCTTAGGCCTTGGTCAGCCCCAGCATTTT. Translation gives CASSLGLGQPQHF.

V is TRBV27 and J is TRBJ1-6; unclear D gene. V was pared by 3 bases and J by 1 base, with 4 bases between. Looked up from germline, CDR1 is MNHEY and CDR2 is SMNVEV (reference sequence). The CDR3 has 14 amino acids. The CDR3 sequence is CASSFTSYNSPLHF. Written as DNA, the CDR3 is TGTGCCAGCAGTTTCACATCCTATAATTCACCCCTCCACTTT.

This clone has only one observation. V and J are TRBV30 and TRBJ2-2; D not certain. Germline CDR1 and CDR2: GTSNPN and SVGIG (reference sequence). The CDR3 covers 12 residues. V dropped 0 bases and J dropped 7 bases, with 6 bases sitting between them. This chain's CDR3 is CAWSVLNGELFF. Here the CDR3 DNA reads TGTGCCTGGAGTGTACTGAACGGGGAGCTGTTTTTT.

The J gene is TRBJ2-2, the V gene TRBV4-3; D unclear. Germline V gene data show CDR1 as LGHNA and CDR2 as YSLEER. The CDR3 is 13 amino acids. V lost 1 base, J lost 4 bases, and 4 bases lay in between. CDR3 sequence: CASSQVVTGELFF. The CDR3 DNA is TGCGCCAGCAGCCAAGTCGTCACCGGGGAGCTGTTTTTT.

The V and J genes are TRBV28 and TRBJ1-6; a possible D gene is TRBD1 (6 bases). Germline CDR1 is MDHEN and CDR2 is SYDVKM. The CDR3 extends over 15 amino acids. The V end was cut by 3 bases, the J end by 2 bases, with 8 bases between. CDR3 protein: CASSLGGPYNSPLHF. In DNA form, the CDR3 reads TGTGCCAGCAGTTTGGGGGGCCCCTATAATTCACCCCTCCACTTT.

The CDR3 DNA reads TGCGCCAGCAGCCAAGATCTGTCGGGACCTACAGATACGCAGTATTTT. Translated: CASSQDLSGPTDTQYF. The chain uses TRBV4-1 and TRBJ2-3; TRBD1 or TRBD2 may be the D gene (5 bases each). The CDR3 is made up of 16 amino acids. Germline V CDR1 and CDR2: MGHRA, YSYEKL. The V end was cut by 0 bases, the J end by 3 bases, with 13 bases between.

The gene calls are TRBV3-1 (or the pseudogene TRBV3-2) and TRBJ1-4, with 7 nucleotides matching TRBD1. Germline CDR1 reads LGHDT; CDR2 reads YNNKEL (reference sequence). The CDR3 has 13 residues. V shed 6 bases, J shed 2 bases, and the junction held 0 bases outside the gene matches. In nucleotides, the CDR3 is TGTGCCAGCAGACAGGGGACTAATGAAAAACTGTTTTTT. Translation gives CASRQGTNEKLFF.

The chain has TRBV3-1 (or the pseudogene TRBV3-2) and TRBJ1-5; unclear D gene. Trimming stripped 0 bases from V and 11 bases from J, with 17 bases between. CDR3 length equals 15 residues. Germline V gene sequence: CDR1 LGHDT, CDR2 YNNKEL (reference sequence). CDR3 sequence (DNA): TGTGCCAGCAGCCAAGATTTGAAAGGGCGGGCGGCCCAGCATTTT. This encodes CASSQDLKGRAAQHF.

The chain recombines TRBV12-5 with TRBJ1-1, with D perhaps TRBD1 (6 bases). V lost 6 bases and J 2 bases, leaving 13 bases between the germline ends. Germline values: CDR1 LGHNT, CDR2 FRNRAP. CDR3 length equals 14 residues. The DNA for the CDR3 is TGTGCTAGTGGGTCACAGGGTTTAAACACTGAAGCTTTCTTT. This translates into CASGSQGLNTEAFF.

The gene calls are TRBV3-1 (or the pseudogene TRBV3-2) and TRBJ1-2, with D uncertain. Germline lookup yields CDR1 LGHDT and CDR2 YNNKEL (reference sequence). V lost 1 base and J lost 6, with 6 bases in between. The CDR3 covers 12 residues. The chain's CDR3 is CASSQGWDGYTF. The CDR3, as DNA: TGTGCCAGCAGCCAAGGTTGGGATGGCTACACCTTC.

The rearrangement joins TRBV19 to TRBJ1-5; 8 bases line up with TRBD1. CDR1 and CDR2 from the germline V gene are LNHDA and SQIVND (reference sequence). J lost 7 bases, V lost 4 bases, and 9 bases had no gene match. The CDR3 loop spans 15 amino acids. CDR3: CASSTRTGLHQPQHF. CDR3 nucleotide sequence: TGTGCCAGTAGTACGAGGACAGGGTTGCACCAGCCCCAGCATTTT.

The rearrangement uses TRBV5-8 and TRBJ1-1; 12 bases fit TRBD1. The CDR3 contains 16 residues. V trimming: 4 bases; J trimming: 6 bases; junction bases outside the gene matches: 10. CDR1 is SGHTS, CDR2 YDEGEE, per germline. The CDR3 reads CASSHWSGTGGSEAFF. The CDR3 DNA reads as TGTGCCAGCAGCCATTGGTCCGGGACAGGGGGCTCTGAAGCTTTCTTT.

The chain links TRBV5-1 to TRBJ1-2; the D gene is possibly TRBD1 (5 bases). The germline V and J ends were trimmed by 5 bases and 3 bases, with 8 bases remaining between them. The CDR3 is 12 amino acids. Per germline, CDR1 SGHRS and CDR2 YFSETQ. The CDR3 region has the DNA TGCGCCAGCAGTACAGGAGACTATGGCTACACCTTC. The encoded protein is CASSTGDYGYTF.

J is TRBJ1-2 and V is TRBV2; D uncertain. The CDR3 loop spans 11 amino acids. V gave up 2 bases and J gave up 13 bases, with 11 bases separating them. CDR1 and CDR2 from the germline V gene are SNHLY and FYNNEI. CDR3 region: CASSEYRTRTF. The CDR3 DNA sequence: TGTGCCAGCAGTGAATATCGGACTCGCACCTTC.

V usage is TRBV6-4 and J usage is TRBJ1-5; D is possibly TRBD1 (5 bases). The V end lost 5 bases, the J end lost 0 bases, and 5 bases lay between the germline ends. Germline assignment: CDR1 MRHNA and CDR2 SNTAGT. This CDR3 region has 13 residues. CDR3 amino acids: CASSQGSNQPQHF. DNA for the CDR3: TGTGCCAGCAGTCAGGGTAGCAATCAGCCCCAGCATTTT.

V and J are TRBV19 and TRBJ2-7, with 7 bases matching TRBD2. V was pared by 5 bases and J by 4 bases, with 11 bases of the junction left unmatched. The length of the CDR3 is 15 residues. CDR1 LNHDA and CDR2 SQIVND come from the germline V gene (reference sequence). CDR3 nucleotides: TGTGCCAGTAGTCTCCAGCGGGATGGGGGGTACGAGCAGTACTTC. Translation gives CASSLQRDGGYEQYF.

The rearrangement joins TRBV11-2 to TRBJ2-1; D is undetermined. The CDR3 sequence is 13 residues long. Between the trimmed V and J ends, which lost 4 bases and 7 bases, there was a span of 11 bases. Germline V gene sequence: CDR1 SGHAT, CDR2 FQNNGV. The CDR3 is CASSSGRVNEQFF. The CDR3 DNA reads as TGTGCCAGCAGCTCAGGCCGCGTTAATGAGCAGTTCTTC.

The rearrangement uses TRBV19 and TRBJ1-5; D remains unclear. The germline V gene has CDR1 LNHDA and CDR2 SQIVND (reference sequence). The CDR3 has 15 amino acids. Trimming stripped 4 bases from V and 0 bases from J, with 10 bases between. The CDR3 sequence is CASSRRSYSNQPQHF. In nucleotides, the CDR3 is TGTGCCAGTAGTAGACGGTCCTATAGCAATCAGCCCCAGCATTTT.